Below are 24 T cell receptor beta chains sequenced from a single sample in a study of regulatory T cells in long-lasting Graves disease. HTBI primers from iRepertoire and Arm-PCR of CDR3 regions yielded the TCR beta libraries. Each CDR3 protein is one row after TCRdb ran MiXCR on the multiplex PCR reads. The sample gives around 400,000 distinct CDR3 sequences, approximately 15% of which show up once; about 8.2% is in the top ten. The time point: newly diagnosed GD, antithyroid drugs for less than 3 months. Making the TCR library involved RNA that had been extracted from PBMCs. This same sample was also part of a study on T cells in Graves' hyperthyroidism and ophthalmopathy.

The sequenced sample was peripheral blood mononuclear cells (PBMCs), obtained at new diagnosis, from a patient treated with antithyroid drugs. These receptor sequences come from a woman aged 40 to 49 with Graves disease.

This clonotype has a count of ten or more. J is TRBJ2-3 and V is TRBV7-8; TRBD2 aligns across 10 bases. This CDR3 is built from 15 residues. Germline-derived CDR1 and CDR2 are SGHVS and FQNEAQ. V dropped 4 bases and J dropped 3; count of bases not matched to a gene: 4. In nucleotides, the CDR3 is TGTGCCAGCAGCTCCTATAGCGGGAGGACAGATACGCAGTATTTT. It specifies CASSSYSGRTDTQYF.

This clonotype was observed a few times. The chain carries TRBV20-1 and TRBJ2-5; D unclear. Trimming cost V 3 bases and J 1 base, with 9 bases left between them. CDR3 size: 13 residues. The germline V gene encodes CDR1 DFQATT and CDR2 SNEGSKA (reference sequence). The CDR3 nucleotides are TGCAGTGCTAGGCTCCAAGCCCAAGAGACCCAGTACTTC. Translation gives CSARLQAQETQYF.

This clonotype was counted at least ten times. The V gene is TRBV6-1, the J gene TRBJ1-5; D not resolved. The V gene lost 6 bases and the J gene lost 6 bases, with 12 bases spanning the gap. Germline V gene lookup returns CDR1 MNHNS and CDR2 SASEGT. This CDR3 is 13 amino acids long. The DNA for the CDR3 is TGTGCCAGCAGCCCCTATAAGGGTCAGCCCCAGCATTTT. This gives the protein CASSPYKGQPQHF.

V usage is TRBV4-1 and J usage is TRBJ1-2, with D perhaps TRBD1 (6 bases). CDR1 and CDR2 from the germline V gene are MGHRA and YSYEKL. Trimming left V 1 base short and J 7 bases short, with 13 bases between. This CDR3 contains 14 residues. This CDR3 is CASSQVEGGSGYTF. The CDR3 DNA follows: TGCGCCAGCAGCCAAGTTGAGGGGGGCTCTGGCTACACCTTC.

This chain joins TRBV5-1 and TRBJ2-2; D not resolved. The V end lost 0 bases, the J end lost 4 bases, and 10 bases lay between the germline ends. Germline V CDR1 and CDR2: SGHRS, YFSETQ. The CDR3 has 15 amino acids. CDR3 DNA sequence: TGCGCCAGCAGCTTGGAAAGGGTTACCACCGGGGAGCTGTTTTTT. This codes for CASSLERVTTGELFF.

This clonotype was recorded many times. CDR3 nucleotides: TGTGCCAGCAGCCAGAAATTACAGGGGGCAACCGGGGAGCTGTTTTTT. This encodes CASSQKLQGATGELFF. This chain joins TRBV11-2 and TRBJ2-2, with TRBD1 matching over 9 bases. The germline CDR1 and CDR2 sequences are SGHAT and FQNNGV. This CDR3 has 16 residues. J was trimmed by 5 bases and V by 5 bases; bases with no gene match: 9.

This clonotype was recorded many times. The chain has TRBV12-3 or TRBV12-4 and TRBJ2-2; 7 bases align to TRBD1. CDR3 length: 14 amino acids. V shed 8 bases and J 3 bases; nucleotides not matched to a gene: 6. The DNA of the CDR3 is TGTGCCAGCTCGGGACAGCTAGACACCGGGGAGCTGTTTTTT. Protein sequence: CASSGQLDTGELFF.

This clonotype has ten or more counts. The chain joins TRBV5-4 to TRBJ2-1, with 8 bases fitting TRBD2. The CDR3 extends over 15 amino acids. V lost 4 bases to trimming and J lost 2 bases; unmatched junction nucleotides: 5. From germline, CDR1 is SGHNT and CDR2 YYREEE (reference sequence). The CDR3 protein is CASSPSGGTYNEQFF. The CDR3 DNA reads as TGTGCCAGCAGCCCCTCGGGGGGGACCTACAATGAGCAGTTCTTC.

This clonotype was picked up a small number of times. This chain joins TRBV4-1 and TRBJ2-7, with D perhaps TRBD2 (5 bases). The CDR3 contains 16 residues. Germline V gives CDR1 MGHRA, CDR2 YSYEKL. Trimming stripped 0 bases from V and 2 bases from J, with 14 bases between. This CDR3 is CASSQDSLAVAYEQYF. Written as DNA, the CDR3 is TGCGCCAGCAGCCAAGATAGCCTAGCTGTTGCCTACGAGCAGTACTTC.

Remarks on this clonotype: A single base separates this from a much larger clone, so it may be a read error. The rearrangement links TRBV24-1 to TRBJ2-5, with a tentative D call TRBD2 (5 bases). V was shortened by 9 bases and J by 2 bases, with 12 bases between the two germline ends. The CDR3 is 13 residues long. Germline CDR1 reads KGHDR; CDR2 reads SFDVKD. The CDR3 region is CATGALAQETQYF. In DNA form, the CDR3 reads TGTGCCACCGGAGCCCTAGCACAAGAGACCCAGTACTTC.

This clonotype was observed at least ten times. The genes are TRBV11-2 and TRBJ1-1; D is uncertain. CDR3 length: 16 residues. Trimming removed 0 bases from V and 9 bases from J, with 20 bases in between. Germline CDR1 reads SGHAT; CDR2 reads FQNNGV. The DNA of the CDR3 is TGTGCCAGCAGCTTAGATCTAAGTCCAGGTGGAGGGAAAGCTTTCTTT. As protein: CASSLDLSPGGGKAFF. Full variable domain (remainder filled in from reference TRBV11-2 and TRBJ1-1): EAGVAQSPRYKIIEKRQSVAFWCNPISGHATLYWYQQILGQGPKLLIQFQNNGVVDDSQLPKDRFSAERLKGVDSTLKIQPAKLEDSAVYLCASSLDLSPGGGKAFFGQGTRLTVV.

This clonotype was picked up a small number of times. This may stem from a read error, because a much larger clone lies one nucleotide away. The rearrangement links TRBV7-9 to TRBJ1-1; D call uncertain. The CDR3 has 12 residues. V lost 5 bases to trimming and J lost 1 base, with 5 bases between them. The germline V gene has CDR1 SEHNR and CDR2 FQNEAQ (reference sequence). The CDR3: CASSPKNTEAFF. CDR3 sequence (DNA): TGTGCCAGCAGCCCCAAGAACACTGAAGCTTTCTTT.

Only a few counts were recorded for this clonotype. V is TRBV19 and J is TRBJ1-1, with unresolved D. Trimming took 3 bases from V and 5 from J, leaving 4 bases between them. Germline CDR1 and CDR2: LNHDA and SQIVND (reference sequence). This CDR3 is built from 11 residues. The CDR3 bases are TGTGCCAGTAGTATTTTGACTGAAGCTTTCTTT. As protein: CASSILTEAFF. Combining the CDR3 with reference TRBV19 and TRBJ1-1 gives the whole variable domain DGGITQSPKYLFRKEGQNVTLSCEQNLNHDAMYWYRQDPGQGLRLIYYSQIVNDFQKGDIAEGYSVSREKKESFPLTVTSAQKNPTAFYLCASSILTEAFFGQGTRLTVV.

This clonotype was recorded many times. The chain combines TRBV20-1 with TRBJ2-3; TRBD1 is a possible D gene (5 bases). The germline V gene has CDR1 DFQATT and CDR2 SNEGSKA (reference sequence). The CDR3 consists of 15 residues. V dropped 0 bases and J dropped 5 bases, with 15 bases sitting between them. Here the CDR3 DNA reads TGCAGTGCTAGAGATCGCGGACACCTCGGAGATACGCAGTATTTT. As protein: CSARDRGHLGDTQYF.

This clonotype was found many times. This rearrangement joins TRBV11-2 to TRBJ1-5; D uncertain. V lost 1 base, J lost 3 bases, and 4 bases lay in between. Germline CDR1 reads SGHAT; CDR2 reads FQNNGV. CDR3 length: 13 amino acids. The CDR3 region is CASSLGYNQPQHF. The CDR3 nucleotides read TGTGCCAGCAGCTTAGGCTACAATCAGCCCCAGCATTTT.

This clonotype has a count of ten or more. The genes are TRBV2 and TRBJ1-5; TRBD1 matches at 9 bases. The CDR3 consists of 15 residues. Germline CDR1 is SNHLY and CDR2 is FYNNEI. The V gene end was trimmed by 6 bases and the J gene end by 6 bases; junction bases not matched to a gene: 9. CDR3 in DNA: TGTGCCAGCAGCGATGAACAGGGGGCAGGTCAGCCCCAGCATTTT. It is translated as CASSDEQGAGQPQHF.

A few counts support this clonotype. V usage is TRBV12-3 or TRBV12-4 and J usage is TRBJ2-2; 8 bases are a match to TRBD2. The CDR3 is 16 residues long. V was clipped by 3 bases and J by 5 bases; unmatched bases: 8. The CDR3 sequence: CASSFLSGSGTGELFF. CDR3 nucleotide sequence: TGTGCCAGCAGTTTTTTGAGCGGGAGTGGTACCGGGGAGCTGTTTTTT.

This clonotype was seen at least ten times. The chain joins TRBV6-1 to TRBJ2-7; 7 nucleotides align to TRBD2. CDR3 length equals 11 residues. The germline gives CDR1 MNHNS, CDR2 SASEGT. The J segment lost 10 bases and the V segment lost 7 bases, leaving 7 bases of the junction unmatched. CDR3 in amino acids: CASTAGAEQYF. The DNA of the CDR3 is TGTGCCAGCACGGCGGGAGCGGAACAGTACTTC.

Concerning this clonotype: The junction and the germline gene differ at one end; a read error may be behind it. The J gene is TRBJ2-7, the V gene TRBV12-3 or TRBV12-4; unclear D gene. The CDR3 is 12 residues long. The CDR3, as DNA: TGTGCCAGCAGTTTGTTGAGGCAGCCACTCCTTTTC. Protein: CASSLLRQPLLF.

Details on this clonotype: At one boundary the junction diverges from the germline segment, which might be a read error. The V and J genes are TRBV5-1 and TRBJ1-2; D is perhaps TRBD1 (6 bases). CDR1 SGHRS and CDR2 YFSETQ come from the germline V gene. The CDR3 runs to 16 residues. This CDR3 is CASSLDGDILTYGYAF. Written as DNA, the CDR3 is TGCGCCAGCAGCTTGGACGGGGACATTCTGACCTATGGCTACGCCTTC. The whole variable domain, remainder taken from reference TRBV5-1 and TRBJ1-2, is KAGVTQTPRYLIKTRGQQVTLSCSPISGHRSVSWYQQTPGQGLQFLFEYFSETQRNKGNFPGRFSGRQFSNSRSEMNVSTLELGDSALYLCASSLDGDILTYGYAFGSGTRLTVV.

In this sample, this clonotype turned up many times. The chain has TRBV7-8 and TRBJ2-3; D ambiguous. Germline V gene sequence: CDR1 SGHVS, CDR2 FQNEAQ. V was trimmed by 0 bases and J by 4 bases, leaving 11 bases between them. This CDR3 contains 15 residues. The CDR3 DNA reads as TGTGCCAGCAGCTTAGCTGCGACCGGAGCAGATACGCAGTATTTT. Encoded protein: CASSLAATGADTQYF.

This clonotype was counted ten times or more. This chain connects TRBV27 to TRBJ2-7; no firm D call. Germline lookup yields CDR1 MNHEY and CDR2 SMNVEV (reference sequence). The ends were cut back, 0 bases at V and 0 bases at J, with 9 bases in the middle. The CDR3 extends over 15 amino acids. The CDR3 DNA reads TGTGCCAGCAGTTTATCGGGGTCCCCCTCCTACGAGCAGTACTTC. This translates into CASSLSGSPSYEQYF.

Points on this clonotype: This likely traces to a read error, being one base from a far larger clone. The chain combines TRBV28 with TRBJ2-5, with 7 bases aligning to TRBD1. The J call may be incorrect, as the DNA end agrees better with TRBJ2-1. The CDR3 runs to 13 residues. Germline CDR1 and CDR2: MDHEN and SYDVKM. CDR3 sequence (DNA): TGTGCCAGCAGTCCCGGGACAGAAGAGACCCAGTTCTTC. Residues: CASSPGTEETQFF.

V usage is TRBV9 and J usage is TRBJ2-2; maybe TRBD2 (6 bases). V lost 5 bases to trimming and J lost 5 bases, with 7 bases between them. The CDR3 runs 12 residues. In germline, CDR1 is SGDLS, CDR2 YYNGEE. Here the CDR3 reads CASRGTTGELFF. The CDR3 DNA reads TGTGCCAGCAGGGGGACTACCGGGGAGCTGTTTTTT.